This entry describes one T cell receptor beta chain. Its specificity is unknown. This entry is derived from a study of beta chain features in type 1 diabetes. Across the whole study: Cell yields, gender and age were comparable in patients and healthy donors.

Findings of the study overall: Compared with healthy donors, patients appeared to share more similar naive, central memory and regulatory TCRB repertoires. Patients with type 1 diabetes showed fewer VDJ junction insertions and more deletions.

Staining for CD45RO/CCR7/CD25/CD127/CD95/CD27 allowed sorting of CD4+ naive, central memory, regulatory and stem cell-like memory cells. V dropped 0 bases and J dropped 1 base, with 9 bases sitting between them. The CDR3 runs 15 residues. The germline CDR1 and CDR2 sequences are MNHEY and SVGAGI. Sequencing targeted expressed TCRB transcripts, as all isolated RNA had been reverse transcribed. TCRdb's copy holds only in-frame clones and misses some; the assay was immunoSEQ multiplex PCR. The table includes 900,000 or so clones, roughly a sixth detected once. Specimen: naive CD4+ T cells from blood. The V gene is TRBV6-5, the J gene TRBJ1-1; D gene uncertain. The receptor was isolated from a woman between 18 and 29 years old in good health. The chain's CDR3 is CASSYSYSENTEAFF. CDR3 coding DNA: TGTGCCAGCAGTTACTCCTACAGCGAGAACACTGAAGCTTTCTTT.